The 22 T cell receptor beta chains below all came from one sample that was sequenced in a study of T cell responses to AZD1222 COVID-19 vaccine (TCRdb year 2021). In the paper's terms, the time point label means: about 28 days (+/-7) after the second vaccine dose. Library construction relied on the immunoSEQ multiplex PCR assay. Sourced from immuneACCESS, this table was stored by TCRdb with only in-frame sequences that have V and J called. A share of the clones is absent; for the studies checked, an unresolved V gene accounts for under half, and the remainder has no known explanation. A total of under 170,000 clones appear in this sample, 90% of them only once. The top ten clones comprise more than 3% of the sample. The source material was peripheral blood, sampled 28 days after the second AZD1222 dose. Receptors originate from an adult who received the AZD1222 COVID-19 vaccine.

The chain carries TRBV30 and TRBJ1-4, with TRBD1 identical over 8 bases. J gave up 8 bases and V 0 bases, and 8 bases lay outside the gene matches. This CDR3 spans 15 amino acids. Germline-derived CDR1 and CDR2 are GTSNPN and SVGIG (reference sequence). The CDR3 DNA reads TGTGCCTGGAGTGTACCCGACAGGGGTTTCGAAAAACTGTTTTTT. This sequence encodes CAWSVPDRGFEKLFF.

The sample holds one count of this clone. The rearrangement joins TRBV14 to TRBJ2-5; the D gene is possibly TRBD2 (6 bases). The CDR3 runs 13 residues. Trimming removed 4 bases at V and 1 base at J, with 7 bases between. Germline V gene sequence: CDR1 SGHDN, CDR2 FVKESK. The CDR3 DNA is TGTGCCAGCAGCCTGGGACTCCAAGAGACCCAGTACTTC. Residues: CASSLGLQETQYF.

The chain joins TRBV25-1 to TRBJ1-3, with 9 bases lining up with TRBD1. The germline V gene encodes CDR1 MGHDK and CDR2 SYGVNS. Trimming removed 4 bases from V and 0 bases from J; junction bases left unmatched: 7. The CDR3 covers 17 residues. The CDR3 here is CASSGWDRATSGNTIYF. In nucleotides, the CDR3 is TGTGCCAGCAGTGGGTGGGACAGGGCCACCTCTGGAAACACCATATATTTT.

The genes are TRBV14 and TRBJ2-3; D unclear. There are 15 residues in the CDR3. V lost 1 base, J lost 0 bases, and 8 bases lay in between. The germline CDR1 and CDR2 sequences are SGHDN and FVKESK. For the CDR3, the DNA is TGTGCCAGCAGCCAAGCCGTTCCGAGCACAGATACGCAGTATTTT. This codes for CASSQAVPSTDTQYF.

The chain couples TRBV3-1 (or the pseudogene TRBV3-2) to TRBJ1-1; no definite D call. The CDR3 is made up of 14 amino acids. Trimming took 0 bases from V and 2 from J, leaving 7 bases between them. Germline V lookup: CDR1 LGHDT, CDR2 YNNKEL (reference sequence). CDR3 in DNA: TGTGCCAGCAGCCAAGATACGGTTAACACTGAAGCTTTCTTT. Translated, it gives CASSQDTVNTEAFF.

This clone was picked up one time. The chain recombines TRBV10-2 with TRBJ2-7; 16 bases agree with TRBD2. The V and J ends lost 7 bases and 0 bases, in that order; junction bases with no gene match: 6. Germline V gene sequence: CDR1 WSHSY, CDR2 SAAADI. This CDR3 spans 17 amino acids. CDR3 DNA sequence: TGCGCCAGCACGGGACTAGCGGGAGGGCCGGGCTCCTACGAGCAGTACTTC. Translation gives CASTGLAGGPGSYEQYF.

The V and J genes are TRBV29-1 and TRBJ1-1; tentative D call: TRBD1 (6 bases). Looked up from germline, CDR1 is SQVTM and CDR2 is ANQGSEA. The CDR3 totals 14 residues. The ends were cut back, 6 bases at V and 11 bases at J, with 25 bases in the middle. The CDR3 reads CSVDDGQTLGRAFF. CDR3 in DNA: TGCAGCGTGGATGACGGACAGACCCTTGGTCGTGCTTTCTTT.

This clone was seen repeatedly, ten times or more. The chain is built from TRBV7-2 and TRBJ2-3; 9 bases line up with TRBD2. The junction had 11 bases not matched to a gene; V was cut back by 5 bases and J by 2 bases. The CDR3 extends over 17 amino acids. Germline V CDR1 and CDR2: SGHTA, FQGNSA. Here the CDR3 reads CASSPRGWTSDTDTQYF. In DNA form, the CDR3 reads TGTGCCAGCAGCCCCCGAGGCTGGACTAGCGACACAGATACGCAGTATTTT.

The J gene is TRBJ1-5, the V gene TRBV5-8, with TRBD1 as a possible D gene (5 bases). V was pared by 2 bases and J by 0 bases, with 9 bases between. Germline values: CDR1 SGHTS, CDR2 YDEGEE. The CDR3 extends over 15 amino acids. The CDR3 sequence is CASSLWGNSNQPQHF. CDR3 in DNA: TGTGCCAGCAGCTTATGGGGGAATAGCAATCAGCCCCAGCATTTT.

This clone was observed a few times. The genes are TRBV5-1 and TRBJ2-5, with 7 bases identical to TRBD1. The V gene's germline CDR1 is SGHRS and CDR2 YFSETQ. J was trimmed by 1 base and V by 1 base; bases with no gene match: 1. The CDR3 consists of 14 residues. The CDR3 reads CASSLNRGQETQYF. CDR3 sequence (DNA): TGCGCCAGCAGCTTGAACAGGGGCCAAGAGACCCAGTACTTC.

This chain uses TRBV6-5 with TRBJ1-4, with no clear D. From germline, CDR1 is MNHEY and CDR2 SVGAGI. V lost 7 bases, J lost 4 bases, and 10 bases lay in between. The CDR3 runs 13 residues. CDR3 region: CASTRGNNEKLFF. The CDR3 DNA sequence: TGTGCCAGCACGCGCGGGAATAATGAAAAACTGTTTTTT.

J is TRBJ2-2 and V is TRBV14; D might be TRBD1 or TRBD2, each matching 5 bases. This CDR3 is 17 amino acids long. The germline V and J ends were trimmed by 4 bases and 8 bases, with 23 bases remaining between them. Germline CDR1 reads SGHDN; CDR2 reads FVKESK. CDR3 region: CASSPRLLRGASGELFF. The CDR3 region has the DNA TGTGCCAGCAGCCCCCGCCTACTGAGGGGAGCAAGTGGGGAGCTGTTTTTT.

The genes are TRBV30 and TRBJ2-1; 10 positions match TRBD1. The CDR3 contains 14 residues. Germline CDR1 GTSNPN, CDR2 SVGIG (reference sequence). J lost 4 bases, V lost 3 bases, and 3 bases had no gene match. The CDR3 is CAWSLGQGYNEQFF. In nucleotides, the CDR3 is TGTGCCTGGAGCCTGGGACAGGGGTACAATGAGCAGTTCTTC.

J is TRBJ2-5 and V is TRBV6-5; D uncertain. CDR1 MNHEY and CDR2 SVGAGI come from the germline V gene. V lost 2 bases to trimming and J lost 5 bases, with 15 bases between them. The CDR3 runs 15 residues. DNA of the CDR3: TGTGCCAGCAGTTACGCAACCCCTTACGGGGAGACCCAGTACTTC. Protein sequence: CASSYATPYGETQYF.

The chain recombines TRBV6-5 with TRBJ1-1; D is undetermined. This CDR3 is 13 amino acids long. V was shortened by 5 bases and J by 1 base, with 8 bases between the two germline ends. Germline CDR1 is MNHEY and CDR2 is SVGAGI. The CDR3 reads CASSPPGNTEAFF. The CDR3 DNA sequence: TGTGCCAGCAGTCCCCCAGGGAACACTGAAGCTTTCTTT.

About this clone: Germline and junction disagree at one end, which may indicate a read error. This chain joins TRBV13 and TRBJ2-1; 9 nucleotides match TRBD2. CDR1 and CDR2 from the germline V gene are PRHDT and FYEKMQ (reference sequence). CDR3 length equals 17 residues. The CDR3 is CASSLGLPSGKGNEQFF. CDR3 sequence (DNA): TGTGCCAGCAGCCTAGGTCTCCCTAGCGGGAAAGGAAATGAGCAGTTCTTC.

J is TRBJ2-1 and V is TRBV7-9, with TRBD2 as a possible D gene (6 bases). V was pared by 1 base and J by 3 bases, with 7 bases between. Looked up from germline, CDR1 is SEHNR and CDR2 is FQNEAQ (reference sequence). This CDR3 has 14 amino acids. This CDR3 reads CASSLDGSYNEQFF. Written as DNA, the CDR3 is TGTGCCAGCAGCTTAGACGGGAGCTACAATGAGCAGTTCTTC.

This clone showed up just a few times. The J gene is TRBJ1-1, the V gene TRBV6-5; perhaps TRBD1 as D (5 bases). Germline CDR1 is MNHEY and CDR2 is SVGAGI. Trimming stripped 5 bases from V and 3 bases from J, with 13 bases between. This CDR3 has 14 amino acids. CDR3 DNA: TGTGCCAGCAGTCCGCAGGGAGGGTACACTGAAGCTTTCTTT. Protein sequence: CASSPQGGYTEAFF.

V usage is TRBV6-1 and J usage is TRBJ2-5; 10 bases map to TRBD2. V gave up 4 bases and J gave up 1 base; unmatched junction bases: 6. Germline values: CDR1 MNHNS, CDR2 SASEGT. There are 16 residues in the CDR3. The CDR3 bases are TGTGCCAGCAGTGTCCCAGCGGGAGGGTCCCAAGAGACCCAGTACTTC. Its translation: CASSVPAGGSQETQYF.

V gene TRBV7-8 combines with J gene TRBJ2-3; 7 bases fit TRBD2. J lost 2 bases, V lost 3 bases, and 5 bases had no gene match. This CDR3 has 15 amino acids. In germline, CDR1 is SGHVS, CDR2 FQNEAQ. The CDR3 DNA is TGTGCCAGCAGCTTGTCTAGCGGAACCACAGATACGCAGTATTTT. Its translation is CASSLSSGTTDTQYF. The variable domain in full, with the rest retrieved from reference TRBV7-8 and TRBJ2-3, is GAGVSQSPRYKVAKRGQDVALRCDPISGHVSLFWYQQALGQGPEFLTYFQNEAQLDKSGLPSDRFFAERPEGSVSTLKIQRTQQEDSAVYLCASSLSSGTTDTQYFGPGTRLTVL.

This chain uses TRBV4-1 with TRBJ2-1; TRBD2 agrees at 10 bases. CDR1 and CDR2 (germline): MGHRA, YSYEKL. V was pared by 4 bases and J by 9 bases, with 9 bases of the junction left unmatched. This CDR3 spans 15 amino acids. The CDR3 bases are TGCGCCAGCAGCCTCTCCGGGACTAGCGAGGGTGAGCAGTTCTTC. Its protein is CASSLSGTSEGEQFF.

The V gene is TRBV5-8, the J gene TRBJ1-1, with D tentatively TRBD1 (6 bases). Germline-derived CDR1 and CDR2 are SGHTS and YDEGEE. The CDR3 is made up of 14 amino acids. V was cut by 7 bases and J by 4 bases, with 17 bases left in between. CDR3 residues: CASVYLQGGTEAFF. CDR3 nucleotide sequence: TGTGCCAGCGTTTACTTACAGGGCGGCACTGAAGCTTTCTTT.